This note documents a single TCR beta chain sequence. Germline V gene lookup returns CDR1 KGHSH and CDR2 LQKENI. Trimming took 10 bases from V and 4 from J, leaving 13 bases between them. The CDR3 is made up of 12 amino acids. The data were taken from a study of blood T cell repertoires in COVID-19. This table comes from immunoSEQ multiplex PCR, and its TCRdb copy is limited to in-frame clones, with some not included. The sample holds about 170,000 clones, about four fifths seen once. The chain has TRBV18 and TRBJ1-1, with D perhaps TRBD1 (5 bases). Sequenced input: peripheral blood. The receptor was derived from a man in his 70s with active or convalescent COVID-19. The CDR3 coding sequence is TGTGCCACTACCTCGCAGGGCACTGAAGCTTTCTTT. It is translated as CATTSQGTEAFF.